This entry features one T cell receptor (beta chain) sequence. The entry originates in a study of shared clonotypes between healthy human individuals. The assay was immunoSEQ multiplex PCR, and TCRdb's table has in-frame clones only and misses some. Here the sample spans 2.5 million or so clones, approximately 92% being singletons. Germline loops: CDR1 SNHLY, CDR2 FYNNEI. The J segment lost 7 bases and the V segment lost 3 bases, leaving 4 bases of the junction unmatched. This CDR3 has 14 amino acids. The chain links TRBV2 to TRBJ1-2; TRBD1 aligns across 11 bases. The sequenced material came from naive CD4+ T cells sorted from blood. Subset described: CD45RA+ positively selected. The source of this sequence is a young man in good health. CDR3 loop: CASSEDRGRFGYTF. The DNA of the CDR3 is TGTGCCAGCAGTGAGGACAGGGGGCGTTTTGGCTACACCTTC. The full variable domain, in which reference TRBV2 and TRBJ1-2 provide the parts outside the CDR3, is EPEVTQTPSHQVTQMGQEVILRCVPISNHLYFYWYRQILGQKVEFLVSFYNNEISEKSEIFDDQFSVERPDGSNFTLKIRSTKLEDSAMYFCASSEDRGRFGYTFGSGTRLTVV.